The source of this TCR beta chain is a study of CD8+ T cells in alopecia areata. Investigators sorted PBMCs to obtain both CD4+ and CD8+ T cells. General study findings and limits: Clonality exceeded that of normal scalp in lesional scalp, most notably in alopecia totalis/universalis. TCRs were shared less clearly across patients than in mice, possibly for HLA-related reasons. When scalp samples are sequenced, resident alphabeta T cells of normal skin are also captured.

There are 10 residues in the CDR3. The germline V gene has CDR1 SQVTM and CDR2 ANQGSEA. V lost 7 bases, J lost 6 bases, and 9 bases lay in between. Isolated RNA was reverse transcribed into cDNA used as the sequencing template. Sequenced by immunoSEQ multiplex PCR; TCRdb stores in-frame clones only, minus some. This table holds 110,000 or so clones, approximately 60% found once. Regarding this clone: The antigen is unknown.

This chain connects TRBV29-1 to TRBJ1-1; no definite D call. Sequences were obtained from CD4+ T cells sorted from blood. The TCR sequence derives from a human donor in good health. The CDR3 here is CSARVPEAFF. The CDR3 DNA sequence: TGCAGCGCACGGGTTCCTGAAGCTTTCTTT.